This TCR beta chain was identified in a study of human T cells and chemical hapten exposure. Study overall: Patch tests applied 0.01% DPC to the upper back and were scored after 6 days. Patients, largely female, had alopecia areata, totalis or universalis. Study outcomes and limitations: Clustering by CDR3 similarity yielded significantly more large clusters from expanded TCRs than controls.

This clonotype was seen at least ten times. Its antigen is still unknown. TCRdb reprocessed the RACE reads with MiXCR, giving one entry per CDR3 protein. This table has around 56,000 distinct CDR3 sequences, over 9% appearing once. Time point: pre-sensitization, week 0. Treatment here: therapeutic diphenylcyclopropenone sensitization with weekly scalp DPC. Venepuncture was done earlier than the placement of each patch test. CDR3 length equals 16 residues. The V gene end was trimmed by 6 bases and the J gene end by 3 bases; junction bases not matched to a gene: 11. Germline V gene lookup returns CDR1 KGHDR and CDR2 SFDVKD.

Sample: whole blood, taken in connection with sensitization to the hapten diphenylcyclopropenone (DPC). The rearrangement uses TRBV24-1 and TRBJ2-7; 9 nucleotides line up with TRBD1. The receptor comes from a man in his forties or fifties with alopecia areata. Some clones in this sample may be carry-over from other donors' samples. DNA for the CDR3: TGTGCCACCAGTACTGGTCGGACAGGGGCAATCTACGAGCAGTACTTC. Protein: CATSTGRTGAIYEQYF.